This T cell receptor (beta chain) was identified in a study of blood T cell repertoires in COVID-19. The wider study: Samples came from the United States, Italy and Spain, spanning acute and convalescent COVID-19.

TCRdb keeps only in-frame clones here, not all; method: immunoSEQ multiplex PCR. This sample has hundreds of thousands of clones, with approximately 86% found just once. This receptor was identified in a man in his 70s with acute or convalescent COVID-19. The sequenced material came from peripheral blood.

Here the CDR3 reads CATSDRSGPGKETQYF. Here the CDR3 DNA reads TGTGCCACCAGTGATCGCAGCGGTCCGGGGAAAGAGACCCAGTACTTC. This chain connects TRBV24-1 to TRBJ2-5; D may be TRBD2 (5 bases). The CDR3 has 16 amino acids. V was trimmed by 3 bases and J by 3 bases, leaving 16 bases between them. Germline CDR1 and CDR2: KGHDR and SFDVKD.